The present T cell receptor (beta chain) was sequenced within a study of OX40 agonist ivuxolimab in advanced cancers. Study in general: Past anti-PD-1, anti-PD-L1 or anti-CTLA-4 therapy was accepted, and roughly 40% had received some. Study-wide findings and caveats: On average, CD8+ T cells showed a greater number of expanded clones than CD4+. At 0.1 to 3.0 mg/kg and by week 6, CD4+ and CD8+ T cells in the blood had expanded clonally.

The V end lost 1 base, the J end lost 11 bases, and 12 bases lay between the germline ends. CDR3 length: 13 amino acids. The V gene's germline CDR1 is SNHLY and CDR2 FYNNEI. Concerning this clone: Its antigen is unidentified.

Produced via immunoSEQ multiplex PCR; TCRdb's table is partial and in-frame only. The sample lists over 50,000 clones, 82% occurring once. Patients with a history of autoimmune disease or on systemic immunosuppression were excluded. Material: CD4+ or CD8+ T cells sorted from blood, obtained in a trial of the OX40 agonist ivuxolimab. The chain employs TRBV2 and TRBJ1-5; D call uncertain. This TCR was recovered from an adult with an advanced solid tumor such as melanoma, head and neck, liver or kidney cancer. CDR3 DNA sequence: TGTGCCAGCAGTGAAGTCCGCGTAGTGACCCAGCATTTT. Translated: CASSEVRVVTQHF.